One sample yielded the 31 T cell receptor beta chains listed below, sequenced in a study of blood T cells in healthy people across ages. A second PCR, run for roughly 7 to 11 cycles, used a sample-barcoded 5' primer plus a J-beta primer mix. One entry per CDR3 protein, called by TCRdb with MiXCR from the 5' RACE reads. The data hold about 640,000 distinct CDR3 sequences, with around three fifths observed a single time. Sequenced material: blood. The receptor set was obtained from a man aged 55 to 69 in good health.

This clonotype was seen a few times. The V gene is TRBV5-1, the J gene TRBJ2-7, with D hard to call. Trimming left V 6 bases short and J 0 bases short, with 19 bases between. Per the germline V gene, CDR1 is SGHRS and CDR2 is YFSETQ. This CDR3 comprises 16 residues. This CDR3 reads CASTIGYSIDSYEQYF. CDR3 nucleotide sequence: TGCGCCAGCACGATTGGGTACAGCATTGACTCCTACGAGCAGTACTTC.

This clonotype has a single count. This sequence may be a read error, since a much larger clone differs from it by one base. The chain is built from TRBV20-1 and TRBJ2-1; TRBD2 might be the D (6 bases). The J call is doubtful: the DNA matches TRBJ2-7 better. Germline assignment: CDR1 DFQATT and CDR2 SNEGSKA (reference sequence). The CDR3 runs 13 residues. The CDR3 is CSASGDSYNEQYF. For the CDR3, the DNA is TGCAGTGCTAGCGGGGACTCCTACAATGAGCAGTACTTC.

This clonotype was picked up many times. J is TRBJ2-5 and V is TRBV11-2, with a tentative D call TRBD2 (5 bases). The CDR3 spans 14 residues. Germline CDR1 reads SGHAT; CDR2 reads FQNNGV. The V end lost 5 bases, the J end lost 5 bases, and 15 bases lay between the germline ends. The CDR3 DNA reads TGTGCCAGCAGCAAACTAGACCACCCGGAGACCCAGTACTTC. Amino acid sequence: CASSKLDHPETQYF.

DNA for the CDR3: TGCGCCAGCAGCCAGAACGACTTGACCTACAATGAGCAGTTCTTC. The encoded protein is CASSQNDLTYNEQFF. The J gene is TRBJ2-1, the V gene TRBV4-1; D not certain. The CDR3 has 15 residues. V lost 3 bases, J lost 2 bases, and 11 bases lay in between. Germline CDR1 and CDR2: MGHRA and YSYEKL.

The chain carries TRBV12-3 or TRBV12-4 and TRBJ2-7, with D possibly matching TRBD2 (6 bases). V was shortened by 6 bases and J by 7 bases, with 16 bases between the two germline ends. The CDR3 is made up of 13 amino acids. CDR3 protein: CASRRRDAGEQYF. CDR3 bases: TGTGCCAGCAGGCGGAGGGACGCGGGGGAGCAGTACTTC.

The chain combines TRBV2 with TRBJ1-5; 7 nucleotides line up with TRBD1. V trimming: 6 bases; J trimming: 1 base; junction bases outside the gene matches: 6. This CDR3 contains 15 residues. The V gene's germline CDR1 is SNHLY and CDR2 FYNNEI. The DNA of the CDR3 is TGTGCCAGCAGAGGACAGGCGGGGAGCAATCAGCCCCAGCATTTT. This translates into CASRGQAGSNQPQHF. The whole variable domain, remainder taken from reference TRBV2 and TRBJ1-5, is EPEVTQTPSHQVTQMGQEVILRCVPISNHLYFYWYRQILGQKVEFLVSFYNNEISEKSEIFDDQFSVERPDGSNFTLKIRSTKLEDSAMYFCASRGQAGSNQPQHFGDGTRLSIL.

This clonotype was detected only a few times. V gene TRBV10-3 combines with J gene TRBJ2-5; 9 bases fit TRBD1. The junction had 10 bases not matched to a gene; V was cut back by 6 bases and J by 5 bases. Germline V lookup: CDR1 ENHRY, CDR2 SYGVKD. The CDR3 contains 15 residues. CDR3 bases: TGTGCCATCAGCCCTGACAGGGGGATCTGGGAGACCCAGTACTTC. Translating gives CAISPDRGIWETQYF.

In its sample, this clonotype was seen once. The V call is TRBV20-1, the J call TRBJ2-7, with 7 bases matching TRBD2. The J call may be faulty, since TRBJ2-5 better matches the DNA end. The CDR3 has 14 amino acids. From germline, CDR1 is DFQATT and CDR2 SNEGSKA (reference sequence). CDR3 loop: CSAPAGLTQETQYF. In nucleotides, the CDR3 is TGCAGTGCGCCCGCGGGACTAACGCAAGAGACCCAGTACTTC.

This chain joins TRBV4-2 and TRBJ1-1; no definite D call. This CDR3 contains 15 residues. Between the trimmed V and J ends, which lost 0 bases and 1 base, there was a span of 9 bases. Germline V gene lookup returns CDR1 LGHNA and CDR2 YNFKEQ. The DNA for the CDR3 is TGTGCCAGCAGCCAAGAAGGCGGGGAGAACACTGAAGCTTTCTTT. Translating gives CASSQEGGENTEAFF.

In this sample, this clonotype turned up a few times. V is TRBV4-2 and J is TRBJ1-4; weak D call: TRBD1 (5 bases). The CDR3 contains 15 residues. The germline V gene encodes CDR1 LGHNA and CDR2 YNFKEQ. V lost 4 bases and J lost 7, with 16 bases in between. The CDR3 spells CASSRSQEVVEKLFF. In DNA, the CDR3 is TGTGCCAGCAGCCGCTCACAGGAAGTCGTTGAAAAACTGTTTTTT.

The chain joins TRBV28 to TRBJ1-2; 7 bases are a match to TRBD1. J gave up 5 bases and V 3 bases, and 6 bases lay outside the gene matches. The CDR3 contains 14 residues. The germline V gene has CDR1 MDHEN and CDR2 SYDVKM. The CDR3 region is CASSLKGAGYGYTF. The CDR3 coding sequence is TGTGCCAGCAGTTTGAAGGGGGCGGGGTATGGCTACACCTTC.

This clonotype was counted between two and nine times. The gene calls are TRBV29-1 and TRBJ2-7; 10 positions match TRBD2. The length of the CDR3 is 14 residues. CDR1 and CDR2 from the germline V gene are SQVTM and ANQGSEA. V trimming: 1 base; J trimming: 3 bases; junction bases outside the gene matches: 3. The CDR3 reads CSVEVSGGDYEQYF. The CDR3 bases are TGCAGCGTTGAAGTCAGCGGGGGGGACTACGAGCAGTACTTC.

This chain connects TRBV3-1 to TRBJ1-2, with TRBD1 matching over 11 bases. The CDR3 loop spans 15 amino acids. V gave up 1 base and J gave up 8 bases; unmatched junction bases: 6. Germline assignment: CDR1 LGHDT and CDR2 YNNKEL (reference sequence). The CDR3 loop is CASSQADRGRIGYTF. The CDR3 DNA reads TGTGCCAGCAGCCAAGCGGACAGGGGGCGTATCGGCTACACCTTC.

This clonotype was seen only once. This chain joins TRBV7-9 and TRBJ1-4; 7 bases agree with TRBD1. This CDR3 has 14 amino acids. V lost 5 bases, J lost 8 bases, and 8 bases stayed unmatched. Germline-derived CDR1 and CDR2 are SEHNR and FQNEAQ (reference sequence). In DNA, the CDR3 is TGTGCCAGCAGCGGGACAGCATCTGAGGAAAAACTGTTTTTT. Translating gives CASSGTASEEKLFF. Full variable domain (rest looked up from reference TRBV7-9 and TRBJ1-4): DTGVSQNPRHKITKRGQNVTFRCDPISEHNRLYWYRQTLGQGPEFLTYFQNEAQLEKSRLLSDRFSAERPKGSFSTLEIQRTEQGDSAMYLCASSGTASEEKLFFGSGTQLSVL.

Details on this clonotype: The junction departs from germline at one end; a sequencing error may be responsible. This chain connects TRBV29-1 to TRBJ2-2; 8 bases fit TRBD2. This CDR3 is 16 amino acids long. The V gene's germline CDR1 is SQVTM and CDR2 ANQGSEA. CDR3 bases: TGCAGCGTTGCGGTGGGAGCGGGGGTGAACACCGGGGGGCTGTTTTTT. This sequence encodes CSVAVGAGVNTGGLFF.

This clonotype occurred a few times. In DNA form, the CDR3 reads TGCGCCAGCAGCTTGGCTCCAGCGGGGGTCTCTGAGCAGTTCTTC. It codes for CASSLAPAGVSEQFF. V is TRBV5-1 and J is TRBJ2-1; the match to TRBD2 covers 8 bases. The V gene's germline CDR1 is SGHRS and CDR2 YFSETQ. The CDR3 covers 15 residues. J gave up 9 bases and V 0 bases, and 8 bases lay outside the gene matches.

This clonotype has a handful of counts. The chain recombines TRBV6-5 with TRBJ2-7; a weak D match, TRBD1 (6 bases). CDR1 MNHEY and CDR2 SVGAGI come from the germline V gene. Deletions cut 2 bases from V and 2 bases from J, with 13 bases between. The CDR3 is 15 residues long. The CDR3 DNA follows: TGTGCCAGCAGTTACCAGGGGTATACTGCCTACGAGCAGTACTTC. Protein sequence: CASSYQGYTAYEQYF.

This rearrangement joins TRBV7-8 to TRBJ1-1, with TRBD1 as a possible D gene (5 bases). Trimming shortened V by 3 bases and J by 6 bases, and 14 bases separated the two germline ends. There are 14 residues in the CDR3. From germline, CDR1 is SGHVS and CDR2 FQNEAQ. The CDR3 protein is CASSFGGDGAEAFF. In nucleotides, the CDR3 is TGTGCCAGCAGCTTCGGGGGGGATGGCGCTGAAGCTTTCTTT.

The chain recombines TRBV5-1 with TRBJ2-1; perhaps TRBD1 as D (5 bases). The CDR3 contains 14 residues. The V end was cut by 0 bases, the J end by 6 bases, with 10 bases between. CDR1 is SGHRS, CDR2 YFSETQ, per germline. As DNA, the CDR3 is TGCGCCAGCAGCTTGGGTCCAGGGTCCAATGAGCAGTTCTTC. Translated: CASSLGPGSNEQFF.

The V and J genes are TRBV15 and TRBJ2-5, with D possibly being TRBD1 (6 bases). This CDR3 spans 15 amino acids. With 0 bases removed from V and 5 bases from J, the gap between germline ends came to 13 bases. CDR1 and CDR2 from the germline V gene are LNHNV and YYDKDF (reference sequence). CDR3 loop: CATSRETGSWETQYF. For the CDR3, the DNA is TGTGCCACCAGCAGAGAAACAGGGTCCTGGGAGACCCAGTACTTC.

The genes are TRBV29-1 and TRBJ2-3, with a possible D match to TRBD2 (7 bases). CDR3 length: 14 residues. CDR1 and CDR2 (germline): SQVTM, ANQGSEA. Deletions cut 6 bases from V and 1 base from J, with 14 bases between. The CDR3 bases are TGCAGCGTAACGGGGGGCCCCGGCACAGATACGCAGTATTTT. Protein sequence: CSVTGGPGTDTQYF.

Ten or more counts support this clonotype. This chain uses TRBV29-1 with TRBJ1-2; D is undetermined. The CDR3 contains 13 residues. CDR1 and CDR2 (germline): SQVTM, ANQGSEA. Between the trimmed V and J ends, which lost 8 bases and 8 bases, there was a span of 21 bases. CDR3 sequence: CSLGIELNWGYTF. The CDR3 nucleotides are TGCAGCCTTGGGATCGAACTGAATTGGGGCTACACCTTC.

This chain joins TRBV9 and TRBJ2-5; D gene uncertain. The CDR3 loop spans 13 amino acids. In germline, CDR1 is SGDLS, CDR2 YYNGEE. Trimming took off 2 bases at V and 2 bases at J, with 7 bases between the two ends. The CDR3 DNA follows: TGTGCCAGCAGCGTCCTAGAACAAGAGACCCAGTACTTC. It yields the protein CASSVLEQETQYF.

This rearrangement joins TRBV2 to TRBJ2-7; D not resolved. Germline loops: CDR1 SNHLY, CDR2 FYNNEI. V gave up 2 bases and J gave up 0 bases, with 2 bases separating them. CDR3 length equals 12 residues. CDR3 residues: CASSETSYEQYF. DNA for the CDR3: TGTGCCAGCAGTGAAACCTCCTACGAGCAGTACTTC.

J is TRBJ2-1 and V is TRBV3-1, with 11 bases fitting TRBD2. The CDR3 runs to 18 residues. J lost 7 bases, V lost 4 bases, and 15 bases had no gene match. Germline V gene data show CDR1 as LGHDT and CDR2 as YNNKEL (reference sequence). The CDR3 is CASSLGLAGPAGGNEQFF. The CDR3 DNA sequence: TGTGCCAGCAGCCTTGGACTAGCGGGCCCCGCCGGGGGGAATGAGCAGTTCTTC.

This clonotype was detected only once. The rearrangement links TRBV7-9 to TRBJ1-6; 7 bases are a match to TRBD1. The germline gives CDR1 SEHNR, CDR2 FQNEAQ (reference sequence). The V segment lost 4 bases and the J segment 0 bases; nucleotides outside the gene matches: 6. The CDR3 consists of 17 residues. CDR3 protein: CASSSRDSNSYNSPLHF. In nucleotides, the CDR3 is TGTGCCAGCAGCTCCCGGGACAGCAACTCCTATAATTCACCCCTCCACTTT.

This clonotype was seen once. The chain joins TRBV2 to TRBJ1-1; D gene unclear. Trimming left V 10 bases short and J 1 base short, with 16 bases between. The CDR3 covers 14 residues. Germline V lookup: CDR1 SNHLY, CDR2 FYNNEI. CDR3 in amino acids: CATQLGVWNTEAFF. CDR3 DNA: TGTGCCACCCAACTAGGAGTCTGGAACACTGAAGCTTTCTTT.

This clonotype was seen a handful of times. This CDR3 is CAIRIRPGGNEQFF. CDR3 in DNA: TGTGCCATCAGAATTAGGCCGGGAGGTAATGAGCAGTTCTTC. The J gene is TRBJ2-1, the V gene TRBV10-3, with 7 positions matching TRBD2. The CDR3 has 14 amino acids. Germline loops: CDR1 ENHRY, CDR2 SYGVKD. V gave up 6 bases and J gave up 7 bases; unmatched junction bases: 9.

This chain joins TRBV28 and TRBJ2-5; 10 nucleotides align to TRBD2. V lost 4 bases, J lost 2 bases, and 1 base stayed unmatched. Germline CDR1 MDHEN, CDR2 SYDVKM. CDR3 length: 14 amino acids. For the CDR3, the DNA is TGTGCCAGCAGTTCACTAGCGGGGCAAGAGACCCAGTACTTC. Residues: CASSSLAGQETQYF. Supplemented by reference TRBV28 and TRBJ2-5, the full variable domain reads DVKVTQSSRYLVKRTGEKVFLECVQDMDHENMFWYRQDPGLGLRLIYFSYDVKMKEKGDIPEGYSVSREKKERFSLILESASTNQTSMYLCASSSLAGQETQYFGPGTRLLVL.

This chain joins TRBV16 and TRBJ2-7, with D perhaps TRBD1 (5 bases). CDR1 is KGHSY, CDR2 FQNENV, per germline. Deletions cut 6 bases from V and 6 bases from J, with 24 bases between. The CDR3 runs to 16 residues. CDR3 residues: CASSPRVGAGSGEQYF. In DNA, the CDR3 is TGTGCCAGCAGTCCCCGCGTTGGGGCAGGGTCCGGCGAGCAGTACTTC.

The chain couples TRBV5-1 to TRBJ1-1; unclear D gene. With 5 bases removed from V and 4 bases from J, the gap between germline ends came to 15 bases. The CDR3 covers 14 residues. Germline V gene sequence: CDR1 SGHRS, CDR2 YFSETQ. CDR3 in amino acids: CASRDGMVGTEAFF. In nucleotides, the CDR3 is TGCGCCAGCAGGGATGGGATGGTGGGCACTGAAGCTTTCTTT. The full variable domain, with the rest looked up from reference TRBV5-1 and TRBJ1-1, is KAGVTQTPRYLIKTRGQQVTLSCSPISGHRSVSWYQQTPGQGLQFLFEYFSETQRNKGNFPGRFSGRQFSNSRSEMNVSTLELGDSALYLCASRDGMVGTEAFFGQGTRLTVV.